This T cell receptor (beta chain) originates from a study of T cell responses to AZD1222 COVID-19 vaccine. Looked up from germline, CDR1 is SGHAT and CDR2 is FQNNGV. Between the trimmed V and J ends, which lost 0 bases and 7 bases, there was a span of 8 bases. The CDR3 sequence is 13 residues long. Some clones are missing from TCRdb's copy, which holds only in-frame ones; the method was immunoSEQ multiplex PCR. The table has 90,000 to 130,000 clones, about 87% seen once. The chain is built from TRBV11-2 and TRBJ2-3; D is uncertain. The sample consisted of peripheral blood, taken on day 0 of AZD1222 vaccination. This clonotype was obtained from an adult in good health. CDR3 amino acids: CASSLDPQNTQYF. The CDR3 nucleotides are TGTGCCAGCAGCTTAGATCCCCAGAATACGCAGTATTTT.